Below are 9 T cell receptor beta chains sequenced from a single sample in a study of OX40 agonist ivuxolimab in advanced cancers. TCRdb's table, derived via immunoSEQ multiplex PCR, lists solely in-frame clones and lacks some. Here the sample spans about 79,000 clones, 88% being singletons. This sample comprised CD4+ or CD8+ T cells sorted from blood, obtained in a trial of the OX40 agonist ivuxolimab. The receptors shown here come from an adult with an advanced solid tumor such as melanoma, head and neck, liver or kidney cancer.

CDR3 sequence: CASSLGANQETQYF. CDR3 bases: TGTGCCAGCAGCTTAGGGGCTAACCAAGAGACCCAGTACTTC. The chain combines TRBV7-9 with TRBJ2-5, with no clear D. Looked up from germline, CDR1 is SEHNR and CDR2 is FQNEAQ (reference sequence). The CDR3 consists of 14 residues. V gave up 1 base and J gave up 0 bases, with 6 bases separating them.

Comment on this clone: This sample also contains other DNA sequences that code for the same CDR3. The genes are TRBV5-6 and TRBJ1-1, with TRBD1 matching 7 bases. CDR1 is SGHDT and CDR2 is YYEEEE in the germline V gene. The CDR3 is 14 residues long. V dropped 0 bases and J dropped 4; count of bases not matched to a gene: 3. The CDR3 DNA is TGTGCCAGCAGCTTGGGGCCAGGGGGCACTGAAGCTTTCTTT. It is translated as CASSLGPGGTEAFF.

The chain recombines TRBV5-1 with TRBJ1-4; a possible D gene is TRBD1 (6 bases). Germline values: CDR1 SGHRS, CDR2 YFSETQ. The CDR3 totals 14 residues. V was trimmed by 4 bases and J by 8 bases, leaving 15 bases between them. The CDR3 region is CASSPDRPYEKLFF. The CDR3 DNA is TGCGCCAGCAGCCCCGACAGGCCGTACGAAAAACTGTTTTTT.

The CDR3 DNA follows: TGTGCCAGCAGTCCGGACAGAAACTATGGCTACACCTTC. Translated, it gives CASSPDRNYGYTF. The genes are TRBV6-6 and TRBJ1-2; TRBD1 is a possible D gene (6 bases). CDR3 length equals 13 residues. The V gene's germline CDR1 is MNHNY and CDR2 SVGAGI (reference sequence). Trimming took 5 bases from V and 2 from J, leaving 9 bases between them.

V usage is TRBV11-1 and J usage is TRBJ2-3; TRBD2 agrees at 10 bases. Germline-derived CDR1 and CDR2 are SGHAT and FQDESV (reference sequence). V was clipped by 5 bases and J by 1 base; unmatched bases: 3. The CDR3 extends over 15 amino acids. The DNA for the CDR3 is TGTGCCAGCAGCCGCGGGACTAGCGGCACAGATACGCAGTATTTT. It is translated as CASSRGTSGTDTQYF.

J is TRBJ2-7 and V is TRBV6-6; 10 bases align to TRBD2. Trimming took 6 bases from V and 2 from J; bases not matched to a gene: 7. The germline V gene encodes CDR1 MNHNY and CDR2 SVGAGI (reference sequence). The CDR3 has 15 amino acids. The CDR3 spells CASRYDLAGAYEQYF. DNA of the CDR3: TGTGCCAGCAGATACGATCTAGCGGGGGCCTACGAGCAGTACTTC.

This clone was observed a single time. The CDR3 region is CASRTRPYGYTF. Written as DNA, the CDR3 is TGTGCCAGCAGGACCCGGCCTTATGGCTACACCTTC. V gene TRBV2 combines with J gene TRBJ1-2; D call uncertain. Trimming took 6 bases from V and 5 from J, leaving 10 bases between them. In germline, CDR1 is SNHLY, CDR2 FYNNEI. The CDR3 runs 12 residues.

This chain uses TRBV15 with TRBJ1-5; no definite D call. V gave up 0 bases and J gave up 0 bases, with 6 bases separating them. The CDR3 consists of 15 residues. Germline values: CDR1 LNHNV, CDR2 YYDKDF (reference sequence). The CDR3 DNA reads TGTGCCACCAGCAGAGATCGCGGTAGCAATCAGCCCCAGCATTTT. It specifies CATSRDRGSNQPQHF.

The gene calls are TRBV2 and TRBJ2-7; D is unresolved. The V and J ends lost 6 bases and 1 base respectively, with 4 bases between them. Germline lookup yields CDR1 SNHLY and CDR2 FYNNEI. The CDR3 spans 11 residues. The CDR3 DNA reads TGTGCCAGCAGGTCATCCTACGAGCAGTACTTC. Translating gives CASRSSYEQYF.